This T cell receptor (beta chain) emerged from a study of T cell changes during pregnancy in multiple sclerosis. Germline loops: CDR1 PRHDT, CDR2 FYEKMQ (reference sequence). With 2 bases clipped from V and 3 bases from J, the junction kept 6 bases outside the gene matches. The CDR3 consists of 15 residues. Only in-frame clones appear in the TCRdb table, and some are missing; sequencing was by immunoSEQ multiplex PCR. The sample lists fewer than 35,000 clones, almost 90% occurring once. J is TRBJ2-5 and V is TRBV13; 7 bases are shared with TRBD1. This TCR was sampled from a female donor in good health, enrolled as a control in a pregnancy study. The sequences come from CD4+ T cells from peripheral blood mononuclear cells, collected in the third trimester of pregnancy. CDR3 nucleotide sequence: TGTGCCAGCAGCTTAAACGACAGGGTGAAAGAGACCCAGTACTTC. Its translation is CASSLNDRVKETQYF.